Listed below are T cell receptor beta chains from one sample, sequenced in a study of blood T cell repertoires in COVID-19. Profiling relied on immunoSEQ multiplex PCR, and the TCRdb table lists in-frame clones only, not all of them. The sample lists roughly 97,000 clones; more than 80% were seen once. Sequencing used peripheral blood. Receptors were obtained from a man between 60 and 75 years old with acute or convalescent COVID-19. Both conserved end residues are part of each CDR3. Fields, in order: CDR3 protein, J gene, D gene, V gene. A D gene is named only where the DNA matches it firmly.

CDR3aa: CASSQETSGSSEQFF; j_gene: TRBJ2-1; d_gene: TRBD2; v_gene: TRBV4-3
CDR3aa: CASSQRNNEQFF; j_gene: TRBJ2-1; d_gene: .; v_gene: TRBV6-5
CDR3aa: CASSRRGTGELFF; j_gene: TRBJ2-2; d_gene: .; v_gene: TRBV5-1
CDR3aa: CASSENRDGVGNEQFF; j_gene: TRBJ2-1; d_gene: .; v_gene: TRBV2
CDR3aa: CASSPEDRLLEKGTEAFF; j_gene: TRBJ1-1; d_gene: .; v_gene: TRBV5-1
CDR3aa: CASSLGRTGPLYEQYF; j_gene: TRBJ2-7; d_gene: TRBD1; v_gene: TRBV7-8
CDR3aa: CAISESGQLNEQFF; j_gene: TRBJ2-1; d_gene: .; v_gene: TRBV10-3
CDR3aa: CASSGDSEAIYF; j_gene: TRBJ1-3; d_gene: .; v_gene: TRBV2
CDR3aa: CASSTAPAGVDYGYTF; j_gene: TRBJ1-2; d_gene: .; v_gene: TRBV19
CDR3aa: CASSLIREGSPQHF; j_gene: TRBJ1-5; d_gene: .; v_gene: TRBV11-2
CDR3aa: CASSPRRQGTEAFF; j_gene: TRBJ1-1; d_gene: TRBD1; v_gene: TRBV19
CDR3aa: CASRDQGARTEAFF; j_gene: TRBJ1-1; d_gene: TRBD1; v_gene: TRBV6-5
CDR3aa: CASAAGWGGNQPQHF; j_gene: TRBJ1-5; d_gene: .; v_gene: TRBV6-5
CDR3aa: CSVDLRDKRGYGYTF; j_gene: TRBJ1-2; d_gene: .; v_gene: TRBV29-1
CDR3aa: CAWSVRVNTEAFF; j_gene: TRBJ1-1; d_gene: .; v_gene: TRBV30
CDR3aa: CASSLQGRNQPQHF; j_gene: TRBJ1-5; d_gene: .; v_gene: TRBV5-1
CDR3aa: CASSRQGPYEQYF; j_gene: TRBJ2-7; d_gene: TRBD1; v_gene: TRBV12-3/TRBV12-4
CDR3aa: CAIMGDSLGETQYF; j_gene: TRBJ2-5; d_gene: .; v_gene: TRBV10-3
CDR3aa: CATSEEQEPKALSGNTIYF; j_gene: TRBJ1-3; d_gene: .; v_gene: TRBV24-1
CDR3aa: CASSKKDRVGQPQHF; j_gene: TRBJ1-5; d_gene: .; v_gene: TRBV21-1
CDR3aa: CASSEEASGSTDTQYF; j_gene: TRBJ2-3; d_gene: TRBD2; v_gene: TRBV6-1
CDR3aa: CASSQDFLLGAGNGNTIYF; j_gene: TRBJ1-3; d_gene: .; v_gene: TRBV4-1
CDR3aa: CASSQGQGNYGYTF; j_gene: TRBJ1-2; d_gene: TRBD1; v_gene: TRBV5-1
CDR3aa: CASSGGRPEKLFF; j_gene: TRBJ1-4; d_gene: .; v_gene: TRBV6-5
CDR3aa: CASSLSPASGSFSYEQYF; j_gene: TRBJ2-7; d_gene: TRBD2; v_gene: TRBV5-1
CDR3aa: CASTIAGGELHF; j_gene: TRBJ1-6; d_gene: .; v_gene: TRBV7-2
CDR3aa: CASRLGQQETQYF; j_gene: TRBJ2-5; d_gene: .; v_gene: TRBV19
CDR3aa: CASIRAGAVSEQFF; j_gene: TRBJ2-1; d_gene: .; v_gene: TRBV28
CDR3aa: CASSFEAGGKNNEQFF; j_gene: TRBJ2-1; d_gene: TRBD2; v_gene: TRBV11-2
CDR3aa: CASSQERGIGYEQYF; j_gene: TRBJ2-7; d_gene: .; v_gene: TRBV14
CDR3aa: CASSFRGSGANVLTF; j_gene: TRBJ2-6; d_gene: .; v_gene: TRBV7-8
CDR3aa: CASSHVGSTSSYEQYF; j_gene: TRBJ2-7; d_gene: .; v_gene: TRBV7-9
CDR3aa: CASSLAVSGISSYNEQFF; j_gene: TRBJ2-1; d_gene: .; v_gene: TRBV5-4
CDR3aa: CATSDAMEGAGQETQYF; j_gene: TRBJ2-5; d_gene: .; v_gene: TRBV24-1
CDR3aa: CASSRRTSGRIPGHEQYF; j_gene: TRBJ2-7; d_gene: TRBD2; v_gene: TRBV19
CDR3aa: CASSPESNQPQHF; j_gene: TRBJ1-5; d_gene: .; v_gene: TRBV18
CDR3aa: CASSFANTDTQYF; j_gene: TRBJ2-3; d_gene: .; v_gene: TRBV27